This T cell receptor (beta chain) was captured by sequencing in a study of blood T cell repertoires in COVID-19. Study summary: Material from acute and convalescent COVID-19 was sourced from the United States, Italy and Spain. The analysed material was cDNA or gDNA that came from T cells, B-cell-depleted T cells, or PBMCs.

Per the original data handling: Researchers report that nucleated cell counts were estimated from reference gene primer amplification. Only in-frame clones appear in the TCRdb table, and some are missing; sequencing was by immunoSEQ multiplex PCR. V and J calls and clone size are given by that table; D and trimming were obtained from the DNA. The sample lists 60,000 to 90,000 clones; around 84% were seen once. There are 15 residues in the CDR3. Deletions cut 4 bases from V and 1 base from J, with 11 bases between. Germline CDR1 LGHDT, CDR2 YNNKEL (reference sequence). Sequences were obtained from peripheral blood. The clonotype originates from a woman in her forties or fifties with acute or convalescent COVID-19. V and J are TRBV3-1 (or the pseudogene TRBV3-2) and TRBJ2-1, with D possibly matching TRBD1 (5 bases). The CDR3 sequence is CASSRKKGSYNEQFF. Here the CDR3 DNA reads TGTGCCAGCAGCCGGAAAAAGGGGTCCTACAATGAGCAGTTCTTC.